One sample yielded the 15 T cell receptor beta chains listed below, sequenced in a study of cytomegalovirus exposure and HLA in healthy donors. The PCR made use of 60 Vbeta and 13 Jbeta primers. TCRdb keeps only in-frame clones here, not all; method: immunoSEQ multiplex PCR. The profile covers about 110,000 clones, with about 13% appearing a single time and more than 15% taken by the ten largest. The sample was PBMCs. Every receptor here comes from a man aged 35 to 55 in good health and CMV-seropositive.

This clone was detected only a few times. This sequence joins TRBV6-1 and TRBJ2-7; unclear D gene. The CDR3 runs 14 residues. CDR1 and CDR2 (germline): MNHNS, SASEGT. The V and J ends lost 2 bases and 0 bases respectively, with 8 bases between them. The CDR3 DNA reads TGTGCCAGCAGTGAACTCCCGAGCTCCTACGAGCAGTACTTC. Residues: CASSELPSSYEQYF.

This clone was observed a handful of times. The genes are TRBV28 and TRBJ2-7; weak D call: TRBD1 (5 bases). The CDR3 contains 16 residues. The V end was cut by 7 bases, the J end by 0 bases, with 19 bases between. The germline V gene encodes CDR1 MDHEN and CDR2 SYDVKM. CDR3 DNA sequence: TGTGCCAGCACCACTCCCCCAACAGGAAACTCCTACGAGCAGTACTTC. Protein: CASTTPPTGNSYEQYF. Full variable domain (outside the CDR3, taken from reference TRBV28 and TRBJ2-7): DVKVTQSSRYLVKRTGEKVFLECVQDMDHENMFWYRQDPGLGLRLIYFSYDVKMKEKGDIPEGYSVSREKKERFSLILESASTNQTSMYLCASTTPPTGNSYEQYFGPGTRLTVT.

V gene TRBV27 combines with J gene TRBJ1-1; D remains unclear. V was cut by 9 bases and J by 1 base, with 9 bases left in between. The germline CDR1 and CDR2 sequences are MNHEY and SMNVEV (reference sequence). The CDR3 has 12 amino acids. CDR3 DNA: TGTGCCAGGCAACAGCAGAACACTGAAGCTTTCTTT. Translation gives CARQQQNTEAFF.

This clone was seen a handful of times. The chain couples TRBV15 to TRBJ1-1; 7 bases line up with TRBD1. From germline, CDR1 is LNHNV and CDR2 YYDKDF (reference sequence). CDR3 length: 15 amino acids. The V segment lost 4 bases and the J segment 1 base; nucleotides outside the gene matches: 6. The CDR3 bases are TGTGCCACCAGCAACACTCAGGGGGAGAACACTGAAGCTTTCTTT. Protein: CATSNTQGENTEAFF.

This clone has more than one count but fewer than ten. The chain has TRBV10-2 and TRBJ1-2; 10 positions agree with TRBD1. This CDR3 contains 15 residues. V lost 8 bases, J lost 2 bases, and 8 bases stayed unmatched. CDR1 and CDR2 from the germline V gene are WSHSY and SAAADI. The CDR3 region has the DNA TGCGCCAGCTTCGGACAGGGGGAATGGAACTATGGCTACACCTTC. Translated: CASFGQGEWNYGYTF.

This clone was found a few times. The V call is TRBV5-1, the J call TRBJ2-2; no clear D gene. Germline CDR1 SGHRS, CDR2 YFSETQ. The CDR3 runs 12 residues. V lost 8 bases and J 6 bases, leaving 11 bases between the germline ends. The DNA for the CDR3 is TGCGCCAGTCTCGACATCTCCGGGGAGCTGTTTTTT. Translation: CASLDISGELFF.

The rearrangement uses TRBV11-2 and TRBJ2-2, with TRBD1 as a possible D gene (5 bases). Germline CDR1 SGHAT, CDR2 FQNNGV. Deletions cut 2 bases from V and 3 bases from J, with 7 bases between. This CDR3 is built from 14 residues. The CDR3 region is CASSLNRHTGELFF. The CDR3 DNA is TGTGCCAGCAGCTTAAACAGGCACACCGGGGAGCTGTTTTTT.

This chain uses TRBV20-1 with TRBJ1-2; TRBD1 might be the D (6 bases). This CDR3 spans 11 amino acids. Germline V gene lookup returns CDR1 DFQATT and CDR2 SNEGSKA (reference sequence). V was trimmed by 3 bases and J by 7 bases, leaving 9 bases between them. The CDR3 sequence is CSARAGVGYTF. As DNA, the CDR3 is TGCAGTGCTAGGGCAGGGGTTGGCTACACCTTC.

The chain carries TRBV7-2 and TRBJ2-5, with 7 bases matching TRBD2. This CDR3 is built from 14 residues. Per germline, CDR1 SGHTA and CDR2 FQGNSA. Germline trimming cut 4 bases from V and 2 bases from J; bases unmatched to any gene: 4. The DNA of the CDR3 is TGTGCCAGCAGCTGGGGACTATCACAAGAGACCCAGTACTTC. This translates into CASSWGLSQETQYF.

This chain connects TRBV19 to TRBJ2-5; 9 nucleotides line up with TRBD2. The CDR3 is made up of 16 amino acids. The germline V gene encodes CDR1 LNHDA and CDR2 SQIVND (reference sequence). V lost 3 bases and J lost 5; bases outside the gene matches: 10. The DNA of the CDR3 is TGTGCCAGTAGTATGACGGGGGCTAGCGGGATTGAGACCCAGTACTTC. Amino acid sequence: CASSMTGASGIETQYF.

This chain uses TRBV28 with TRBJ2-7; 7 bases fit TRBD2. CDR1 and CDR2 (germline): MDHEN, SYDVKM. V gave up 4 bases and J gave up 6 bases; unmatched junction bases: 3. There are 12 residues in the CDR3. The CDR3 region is CASSSGLSEQYF. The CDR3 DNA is TGTGCCAGCAGTTCGGGACTATCCGAGCAGTACTTC.

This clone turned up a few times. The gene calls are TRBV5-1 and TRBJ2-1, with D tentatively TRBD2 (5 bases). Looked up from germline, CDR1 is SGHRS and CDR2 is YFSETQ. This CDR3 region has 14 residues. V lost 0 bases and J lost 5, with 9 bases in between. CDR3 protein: CASSLGEPHNEQFF. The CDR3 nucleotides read TGCGCCAGCAGCTTGGGGGAGCCCCACAATGAGCAGTTCTTC.

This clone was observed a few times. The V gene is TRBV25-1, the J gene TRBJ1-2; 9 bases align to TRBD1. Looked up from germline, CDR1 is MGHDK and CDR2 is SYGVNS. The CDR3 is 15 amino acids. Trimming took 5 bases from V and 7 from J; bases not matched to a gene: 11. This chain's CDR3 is CASSIGDRAISGYTF. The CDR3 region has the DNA TGTGCCAGCAGTATAGGGGACAGGGCCATTAGTGGCTACACCTTC.

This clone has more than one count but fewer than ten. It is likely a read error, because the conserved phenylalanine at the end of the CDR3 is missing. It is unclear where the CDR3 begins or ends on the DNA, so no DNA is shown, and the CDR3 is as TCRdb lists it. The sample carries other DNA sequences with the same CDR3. The chain's CDR3 is CASRHGTVYGYTV. The chain recombines TRBV14 with TRBJ1-2; TRBD1, the table's D call, was not compared with the DNA. Termini included, the CDR3 measures 13 amino acids. Germline CDR1 is SGHDN and CDR2 is FVKESK.

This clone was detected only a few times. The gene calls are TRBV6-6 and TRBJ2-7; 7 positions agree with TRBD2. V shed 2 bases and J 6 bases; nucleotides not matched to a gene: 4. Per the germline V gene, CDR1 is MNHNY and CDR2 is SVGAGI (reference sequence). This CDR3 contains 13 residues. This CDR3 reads CASSYGGRGEQYF. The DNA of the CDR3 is TGTGCCAGCAGTTACGGGGGGAGGGGCGAGCAGTACTTC.